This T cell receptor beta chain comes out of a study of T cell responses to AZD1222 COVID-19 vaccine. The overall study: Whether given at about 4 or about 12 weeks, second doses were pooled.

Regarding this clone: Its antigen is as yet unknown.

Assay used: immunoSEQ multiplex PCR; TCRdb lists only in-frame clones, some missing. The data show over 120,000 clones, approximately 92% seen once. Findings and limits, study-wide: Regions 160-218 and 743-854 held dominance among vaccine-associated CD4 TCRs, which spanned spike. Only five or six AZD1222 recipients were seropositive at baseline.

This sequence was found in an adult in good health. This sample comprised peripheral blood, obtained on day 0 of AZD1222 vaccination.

The CDR3 bases are TGTGCCAGCAGCGTAGTCTCTTCTAATGAAAAACTGTTTTTT. It specifies CASSVVSSNEKLFF. The chain couples TRBV9 to TRBJ1-4; D is ambiguous. The CDR3 runs 14 residues. Germline V gene lookup returns CDR1 SGDLS and CDR2 YYNGEE. V was cut by 0 bases and J by 3 bases, with 6 bases left in between.